A selection of T cell receptor beta chains follows, all from one sample in a study of blood T cell repertoires in COVID-19. The assay was immunoSEQ multiplex PCR, and TCRdb's table has in-frame clones only and misses some. The sample has 200,000 to 300,000 clones, approximately 86% seen once. Sample: peripheral blood. The receptor source for this set is a woman aged 60-75 years with COVID-19, enrolled during active disease. Both conserved end residues are part of each CDR3.

j_call v_call cdr3_aa
TRBJ1-6 TRBV9 CASSNREGNSPLHF
TRBJ2-7 TRBV7-9 CASSPPGLAGNEQYF
TRBJ1-5 TRBV7-2 CASSLRQGSSPQHF
TRBJ1-2 TRBV3-1/TRBV3-2 CASSLQGFDYGYTF
TRBJ1-2 TRBV19 CASSIAGGVYGYTF
TRBJ1-2 TRBV5-8 CASSPPEGKPWGYTF
TRBJ1-2 TRBV10-1 CASSESKTPRGYTF
TRBJ1-1 TRBV30 CAWSPGNTEAFF
TRBJ1-6 TRBV30 CAWNNRGDNSPLHF
TRBJ2-7 TRBV9 CASSVGQGAAMQYF
TRBJ1-4 TRBV5-1 CASSHSDTREEKLFF
TRBJ2-7 TRBV6-5 CASSRGGTETYEQYF
TRBJ2-3 TRBV30 CAWSQRSGLDPTDTQYF
TRBJ1-2 TRBV28 CASSSRVGYTF
TRBJ2-1 TRBV27 CASSFSGTNSYNEQFF
TRBJ2-1 TRBV3-1/TRBV3-2 CASSQVRTSGPPHEQFF
TRBJ1-4 TRBV19 CASSILNEKLFF
TRBJ1-2 TRBV18 CASSSQGLYGYTF
TRBJ1-1 TRBV30 CAWTPGQNTEAFF
TRBJ1-1 TRBV3-1/TRBV3-2 CASSQRGGNTEAFF
TRBJ2-7 TRBV24-1 CATREDFHYEQYF
TRBJ2-1 TRBV5-1 CASTHHPTSGTYNEQFF
TRBJ2-1 TRBV12-3/TRBV12-4 CASSPLSNEQFF
TRBJ2-1 TRBV24-1 CATSSGGPWDEQFF
TRBJ1-2 TRBV28 CASIGGAGMHYGYTF
TRBJ2-1 TRBV10-3 CAISEWRVSGRPNEQFF
TRBJ2-3 TRBV7-9 CASSYGRIGRDTQYF
TRBJ2-5 TRBV7-2 CASSFGHAIQETQYF
TRBJ2-4 TRBV30 CAWRGTSGPADF
TRBJ1-2 TRBV28 CASRETGGGYGYTF
TRBJ1-1 TRBV15 CATSSFRGFNTEAFF
TRBJ2-1 TRBV6-5 CASSPTSGVYNEQFF
TRBJ1-2 TRBV7-3 CASSLTGTGHGYTF